Reported below is one T cell receptor (beta chain). Its antigen is as yet unknown. The data stem from a study of Graves' ophthalmopathy and Graves' hyperthyroidism. The study, taken as a whole, reports: Progression of ophthalmopathy was predicted by the model with about 67% sensitivity and less than 85% specificity. Ophthalmopathy could be told apart from stable hyperthyroidism by a 13-signature model (about 90% sensitivity, 70% to 84% specificity).

In germline, CDR1 is ENHRY, CDR2 SYGVKD. The CDR3 is 14 amino acids. With 10 bases removed from V and 2 bases from J, the gap between germline ends came to 18 bases. Ophthalmopathy in the donors was of moderate-to-severe activity, with CAS ≥3, NOSPECS ≥4 and duration under 3 months. Amplification targeted the TCR beta CDR3 regions, with RNA transcripts as the source material. An initial RT-PCR round employing HTBI primers preceded a second-round multiplex PCR. TCRdb independently ran MiXCR on the multiplex PCR reads; one entry per CDR3 protein. The repertoire holds around 660,000 distinct CDR3 sequences, with under 50% as singletons.

This TCR was recovered from an adult man with Graves' ophthalmopathy. The chain couples TRBV10-3 to TRBJ2-7, with D perhaps TRBD1 or TRBD2 (5 bases each). The sequenced sample consisted of peripheral blood. Here the CDR3 reads CASRLEGFPYEQYF. CDR3 sequence (DNA): TGTGCCAGCAGATTAGAGGGGTTCCCCTACGAGCAGTACTTC.